These 6 T cell receptor beta chains share one sample of origin, sequenced in a study of blood T cells in healthy people across ages (dated by TCRdb to 2013 to 2016). The library was made by 5' RACE. Sequencing used an Illumina HiSeq 2500. A second PCR of about 7 to 12 cycles was run with a J-beta primer mix and a sample-barcoded 5' primer. TCRdb applied fastp at Q25 and MiXCR to the public reads, then kept only in-frame beta chains. Every distinct CDR3 protein forms one entry, paired with its most common genes and DNA. A total of fewer than 800,000 distinct CDR3 sequences appear in this sample, just under 25% of them only once. 9.4% of the sample is in the top ten clones. These data are also associated with another study on T cells of mothers and their children.

Sample: blood. All receptors derive from a boy aged 10-17 years in good health.

V usage is TRBV5-1 and J usage is TRBJ2-5; 10 bases agree with TRBD2. The J segment lost 1 base and the V segment lost 0 bases, leaving 6 bases of the junction unmatched. Per germline, CDR1 SGHRS and CDR2 YFSETQ. This CDR3 is 17 amino acids long. CDR3 loop: CASSLAASGGPQETQYF. The CDR3 region has the DNA TGCGCCAGCAGCTTGGCCGCTAGCGGGGGCCCCCAAGAGACCCAGTACTTC.

This clonotype occurred a few times. The chain has TRBV7-9 and TRBJ2-5; D is unclear. Trimming took 0 bases from V and 5 from J, leaving 16 bases between them. The CDR3 is 16 amino acids. Germline V CDR1 and CDR2: SEHNR, FQNEAQ (reference sequence). The CDR3 region is CASSLALGDLGETQYF. CDR3 sequence (DNA): TGTGCCAGCAGCTTAGCGCTGGGTGACCTGGGGGAGACCCAGTACTTC.

The table lists this clonotype with a few counts. The V gene is TRBV5-1, the J gene TRBJ2-5; 12 bases fit TRBD2. The J call may be mistaken, given a closer DNA end match to TRBJ2-1. Germline loops: CDR1 SGHRS, CDR2 YFSETQ. The CDR3 spans 16 residues. The CDR3 region is CASSNPLAGGGNEQFF. The CDR3 DNA sequence: TGCGCCAGCAGCAACCCTCTAGCGGGAGGGGGCAATGAGCAGTTCTTC.

The chain uses TRBV11-2 and TRBJ2-5, with a possible D match to TRBD2 (5 bases). This CDR3 comprises 14 residues. CDR1 is SGHAT and CDR2 is FQNNGV in the germline V gene. Trimming pared 5 bases from V and 5 bases from J, leaving 15 bases between. As DNA, the CDR3 is TGTGCCAGCAGCCCCCGGGGTAGCGTGGAGACCCAGTACTTC. Translating it yields CASSPRGSVETQYF.

The gene calls are TRBV18 and TRBJ2-5; D possibly corresponds to TRBD1 (6 bases). The DNA end lines up better with TRBJ2-1; the J call may be wrong. The germline V gene has CDR1 KGHSH and CDR2 LQKENI. The CDR3 has 12 residues. The DNA for the CDR3 is TGTGCCAGCTCACCATTGGGCAGGGGGCAGTTCTTC. Its protein is CASSPLGRGQFF.

V usage is TRBV4-3 and J usage is TRBJ1-1; 7 bases align to TRBD1. Trimming at V came to 0 bases and at J to 6 bases, leaving 10 bases not matched to a gene. From germline, CDR1 is LGHNA and CDR2 YSLEER. The CDR3 totals 16 residues. The CDR3: CASSQDQGQFVAEAFF. The CDR3 nucleotides are TGCGCCAGCAGCCAAGACCAGGGACAGTTCGTCGCTGAAGCTTTCTTT.